The 31 T cell receptor beta chains presented below share a single source sample, sequenced in a study of T cells in Graves' hyperthyroidism and ophthalmopathy (dated by TCRdb to about 2019). The library relied on multiplex PCR. These reads were obtained on an Illumina HiSeq 2000. The TCR beta CDR3 regions were amplified from RNA transcripts. A first-round RT-PCR of the TCR CDR3 used the HTBI primer set with the Qiagen OneStep RT-PCR kit. TCRdb applied fastp at Q25 and MiXCR to the public reads, then kept only in-frame beta chains. Here each entry gathers all rows of one CDR3 protein and keeps the most common genes and DNA. For this sample there are fewer than 600,000 distinct CDR3 sequences; around 13% appear just once. 14% of the sample lies in the top ten. The material sequenced was blood. The receptors originated from a woman in her thirties or forties with Graves' hyperthyroidism.

This clonotype was detected a few times. A far larger clone is just one base off, so this is likely a read error. The chain carries TRBV7-2 and TRBJ2-3; 13 nucleotides line up with TRBD2. This CDR3 has 15 amino acids. Germline CDR1 is SGHTA and CDR2 is FQGNSA. Trimming cost V 1 base and J 6 bases; bases outside gene matches: 1. The DNA of the CDR3 is TGTGCCAGCAGCTTAGGGACTAGCGGGAGTGATACGCAGTATTTT. This translates into CASSLGTSGSDTQYF.

The chain combines TRBV12-3 or TRBV12-4 with TRBJ1-1, with 12 bases matching TRBD1. V shed 5 bases, J shed 5 bases, and the junction held 9 bases outside the gene matches. The CDR3 covers 16 residues. The CDR3 here is CASSTGTGGAGTEAFF. DNA of the CDR3: TGTGCCAGCAGTACCGGGACAGGGGGCGCGGGGACTGAAGCTTTCTTT.

The table lists this clonotype with a few counts. This chain uses TRBV5-1 with TRBJ1-4; TRBD1 might be the D (6 bases). The germline V and J ends were trimmed by 0 bases and 0 bases, with 15 bases remaining between them. This CDR3 has 18 amino acids. Germline CDR1 SGHRS, CDR2 YFSETQ. Here the CDR3 reads CASSLGGQTFATNEKLFF. The DNA for the CDR3 is TGCGCCAGCAGCTTGGGGGGACAAACCTTCGCAACTAATGAAAAACTGTTTTTT.

This clonotype was counted ten times or more. The V call is TRBV28, the J call TRBJ1-2; possibly TRBD1 for D (6 bases). V lost 10 bases to trimming and J lost 2 bases, with 11 bases between them. The CDR3 covers 12 residues. Germline-derived CDR1 and CDR2 are MDHEN and SYDVKM. As DNA, the CDR3 is TGTGCCACAACTACAGGGAACTATGGCTACACCTTC. Translating gives CATTTGNYGYTF.

This clonotype was detected a few times. This chain links TRBV27 with TRBJ2-2; no definite D call. The germline V and J ends were trimmed by 6 bases and 4 bases, with 9 bases remaining between them. Germline V gene sequence: CDR1 MNHEY, CDR2 SMNVEV (reference sequence). This CDR3 is 13 amino acids long. CDR3: CASSRIGTGELFF. The CDR3 bases are TGTGCCAGCAGCCGTATTGGCACCGGGGAGCTGTTTTTT.

This clonotype was observed at least ten times. The DNA for the CDR3 is TGCGCCAGCAGCTTGGCGGCGGGAGGGTCCTACAATGAGCAGTTCTTC. It is translated as CASSLAAGGSYNEQFF. The J gene is TRBJ2-1, the V gene TRBV5-1, with 9 bases lining up with TRBD2. Germline V gene sequence: CDR1 SGHRS, CDR2 YFSETQ. After removal of 0 bases from V and 1 base from J, the junction contained 2 bases not matched to a gene. CDR3 length: 16 residues.

The chain has TRBV10-3 and TRBJ2-4; D is tentatively TRBD1 or TRBD2 (5 bases each). With 4 bases removed from V and 1 base from J, the gap between germline ends came to 14 bases. The length of the CDR3 is 16 residues. CDR1 is ENHRY and CDR2 is SYGVKD in the germline V gene. CDR3 sequence (DNA): TGTGCCATCAGTGTTGGGGACCGCGGGGCCAAAAACATTCAGTACTTC. It yields the protein CAISVGDRGAKNIQYF.

This clonotype was counted at least ten times. The genes are TRBV30 and TRBJ1-6; a possible D gene is TRBD1 (6 bases). The germline gives CDR1 GTSNPN, CDR2 SVGIG (reference sequence). The length of the CDR3 is 15 residues. V was shortened by 1 base and J by 7 bases, with 14 bases between the two germline ends. CDR3 nucleotide sequence: TGTGCCTGGAGTGCCAAGGGGGGCTACAATTCACCCCTCCACTTT. Translating gives CAWSAKGGYNSPLHF.

The chain links TRBV10-1 to TRBJ2-1; 7 nucleotides line up with TRBD2. The CDR3 contains 16 residues. Trimming at V came to 4 bases and at J to 4 bases, leaving 10 bases not matched to a gene. CDR1 WNHNN and CDR2 SYGVQD come from the germline V gene (reference sequence). The CDR3 protein is CASSVRESPGYNEQFF. CDR3 DNA sequence: TGCGCCAGCAGTGTGCGGGAGAGCCCCGGTTACAATGAGCAGTTCTTC.

There are many counts of this clonotype. The J gene is TRBJ2-2, the V gene TRBV5-1; no firm D call. V was trimmed by 5 bases and J by 5 bases, leaving 16 bases between them. This CDR3 has 15 residues. The germline V gene encodes CDR1 SGHRS and CDR2 YFSETQ. CDR3 sequence: CASRTGGTMTGELFF. CDR3 DNA sequence: TGCGCCAGCAGAACGGGCGGTACGATGACCGGGGAGCTGTTTTTT.

This clonotype showed up many times. CDR3 protein: CASSLTVTPYEQYF. The CDR3 DNA reads TGTGCCAGCAGTTTGACCGTCACTCCCTACGAGCAGTACTTC. The V and J genes are TRBV27 and TRBJ2-7; D is unresolved. The CDR3 length is 14 residues. V shed 3 bases and J shed 2 bases, with 11 bases lying between them. The germline CDR1 and CDR2 sequences are MNHEY and SMNVEV (reference sequence).

This chain connects TRBV20-1 to TRBJ2-3; 10 bases align to TRBD2. The CDR3 extends over 14 amino acids. With V trimmed by 3 bases and J by 4 bases, 4 bases remained unmatched. In germline, CDR1 is DFQATT, CDR2 SNEGSKA (reference sequence). CDR3 in amino acids: CSASQREGSDTQYF. CDR3 nucleotide sequence: TGCAGTGCTAGTCAGCGGGAGGGGTCAGATACGCAGTATTTT.

Many counts were recorded for this clonotype. The chain combines TRBV11-3 with TRBJ2-1, with 12 positions matching TRBD2. The trim removed 4 bases at V and 6 bases at J, leaving 4 bases unmatched. Germline CDR1 reads SGHNT; CDR2 reads YENEEA. This CDR3 spans 15 amino acids. CDR3 protein: CASSSRTSGINEQFF. The CDR3 coding sequence is TGTGCCAGCAGCTCCCGGACTAGCGGGATCAATGAGCAGTTCTTC. The complete variable domain, with remaining parts taken from reference TRBV11-3 and TRBJ2-1, reads EAGVVQSPRYKIIEKKQPVAFWCNPISGHNTLYWYLQNLGQGPELLIRYENEEAVDDSQLPKDRFSAERLKGVDSTLKIQPAELGDSAVYLCASSSRTSGINEQFFGPGTRLTVL.

This clonotype was recorded many times. This sequence joins TRBV28 and TRBJ2-7; D is perhaps TRBD2 (5 bases). The CDR3 runs 12 residues. Germline V gene lookup returns CDR1 MDHEN and CDR2 SYDVKM. V was shortened by 2 bases and J by 6 bases, with 8 bases between the two germline ends. The CDR3 DNA reads TGTGCCAGCAGTTTAGGACTGGGCGAGCAGTACTTC. Protein product: CASSLGLGEQYF.

This chain uses TRBV10-2 with TRBJ2-3, with 10 bases lining up with TRBD2. This CDR3 has 19 amino acids. The J segment lost 3 bases and the V segment lost 3 bases, leaving 15 bases of the junction unmatched. Germline lookup yields CDR1 WSHSY and CDR2 SAAADI. CDR3 nucleotide sequence: TGCGCCAGCAGTGACCGATTGGCAAGGACTAGCGGCCTTACAGATACGCAGTATTTT. This codes for CASSDRLARTSGLTDTQYF.

The CDR3 reads CASSQTSSRSGGELFF. The CDR3 DNA reads TGTGCCAGCAGCCAGACTAGTTCAAGGTCTGGCGGGGAGCTGTTTTTT. The V gene is TRBV6-1, the J gene TRBJ2-2; D might be TRBD2 (6 bases). Trimming took 6 bases from V and 7 from J, leaving 21 bases between them. Germline V gene sequence: CDR1 MNHNS, CDR2 SASEGT. The CDR3 is 16 residues long.

This clonotype was observed many times. This chain uses TRBV5-1 with TRBJ2-1; TRBD2 agrees at 8 bases. The J segment lost 5 bases and the V segment lost 6 bases, leaving 4 bases of the junction unmatched. The CDR3 spans 13 residues. Germline CDR1 and CDR2: SGHRS and YFSETQ. CDR3 region: CASKREPDNEQFF. CDR3 in DNA: TGCGCCAGCAAGCGGGAGCCGGACAATGAGCAGTTCTTC.

CDR3 DNA sequence: TGTGCCAGCTCATCCGTAAGATTAGCGGGAGCGGGAGATACGCAGTATTTT. Protein: CASSSVRLAGAGDTQYF. The genes are TRBV18 and TRBJ2-3; 9 bases match TRBD2. The CDR3 is made up of 17 amino acids. In germline, CDR1 is KGHSH, CDR2 LQKENI. The trim removed 5 bases at V and 5 bases at J, leaving 14 bases unmatched.

This clonotype was observed many times. The chain couples TRBV3-1 to TRBJ2-1, with D possibly TRBD1 on 5 matching bases. The CDR3 is 16 amino acids. Germline V gene data show CDR1 as LGHDT and CDR2 as YNNKEL (reference sequence). V was trimmed by 1 base and J by 1 base, leaving 11 bases between them. In DNA, the CDR3 is TGTGCCAGCAGCCAAGTTTCAGGGAAATCCTACAATGAGCAGTTCTTC. Amino acid sequence: CASSQVSGKSYNEQFF.

This clonotype has at least ten counts. V and J are TRBV12-3 or TRBV12-4 and TRBJ1-2; TRBD1 aligns across 8 bases. Losses at the gene ends were 6 bases for V and 6 bases for J; bases not matched to a gene: 3. The CDR3 is made up of 12 amino acids. In DNA form, the CDR3 reads TGTGCCAGCAGCCCAGGGGGCCATGGCTACACCTTC. It specifies CASSPGGHGYTF.

This clonotype was seen ten or more times. V and J are TRBV13 and TRBJ1-1; TRBD1 matches at 7 bases. The CDR3 consists of 16 residues. The trim removed 5 bases at V and 0 bases at J, leaving 9 bases unmatched. Germline CDR1 PRHDT, CDR2 FYEKMQ (reference sequence). For the CDR3, the DNA is TGTGCCAGCAGCAACCGGGACAGCGGCCTGAACACTGAAGCTTTCTTT. As protein: CASSNRDSGLNTEAFF. Looking up the rest from reference TRBV13 and TRBJ1-1 gives the full variable domain: AAGVIQSPRHLIKEKRETATLKCYPIPRHDTVYWYQQGPGQDPQFLISFYEKMQSDKGSIPDRFSAQQFSDYHSELNMSSLELGDSALYFCASSNRDSGLNTEAFFGQGTRLTVV.

V and J are TRBV7-2 and TRBJ2-7, with TRBD2 identical over 7 bases. Per the germline V gene, CDR1 is SGHTA and CDR2 is FQGNSA. J lost 3 bases, V lost 1 base, and 6 bases had no gene match. This CDR3 spans 15 amino acids. CDR3 nucleotides: TGTGCCAGCAGCTTAGGCCATGCGGGAGACTACGAGCAGTACTTC. Translation gives CASSLGHAGDYEQYF.

This clonotype was detected many times. The chain uses TRBV3-1 and TRBJ1-5; 10 bases are a match to TRBD1. Unmatched junction bases numbered 6, after V lost 5 bases and J lost 5 bases. The CDR3 covers 15 residues. Germline V gene data show CDR1 as LGHDT and CDR2 as YNNKEL (reference sequence). CDR3 protein: CASSSGTGVYQPQHF. CDR3 in DNA: TGTGCCAGCAGCTCAGGGACAGGGGTGTATCAGCCCCAGCATTTT.

The table lists this clonotype with many counts. The chain recombines TRBV11-2 with TRBJ2-1; no firm D call. Trimming removed 5 bases from V and 7 bases from J, with 15 bases in between. The CDR3 sequence is 14 residues long. CDR1 and CDR2 from the germline V gene are SGHAT and FQNNGV. The CDR3 reads CASSPEAMGNEQFF. The CDR3 nucleotides are TGTGCCAGCAGCCCCGAAGCGATGGGGAATGAGCAGTTCTTC. Together with reference TRBV11-2 and TRBJ2-1, the CDR3 gives the full variable domain: EAGVAQSPRYKIIEKRQSVAFWCNPISGHATLYWYQQILGQGPKLLIQFQNNGVVDDSQLPKDRFSAERLKGVDSTLKIQPAKLEDSAVYLCASSPEAMGNEQFFGPGTRLTVL.

This clonotype was seen once. V is TRBV4-1 and J is TRBJ1-5, with TRBD1 matching over 7 bases. V lost 0 bases and J lost 9; bases outside the gene matches: 14. The CDR3 spans 17 residues. CDR1 is MGHRA, CDR2 YSYEKL, per germline. DNA of the CDR3: TGCGCCAGCAGCCAAGAGGGGGACCCAGGGGGGTTAGGGCCCCAGCATTTT. It translates to CASSQEGDPGGLGPQHF.

This clonotype was seen a few times. This rearrangement joins TRBV4-1 to TRBJ2-1; 8 bases are shared with TRBD1. V was pared by 1 base and J by 7 bases, with 9 bases of the junction left unmatched. Per germline, CDR1 MGHRA and CDR2 YSYEKL. This CDR3 comprises 16 residues. The chain's CDR3 is CASSQGRGRNFNEQFF. DNA of the CDR3: TGCGCCAGCAGCCAAGGCAGGGGGCGGAATTTTAATGAGCAGTTCTTC.

Ten or more counts support this clonotype. The chain has TRBV30 and TRBJ1-1; unclear D gene. Trimming took off 3 bases at V and 0 bases at J, with 8 bases between the two ends. The germline V gene encodes CDR1 GTSNPN and CDR2 SVGIG (reference sequence). There are 13 residues in the CDR3. The CDR3 loop reads CAWSYQVNTEAFF. CDR3 DNA sequence: TGTGCCTGGAGCTACCAGGTGAACACTGAAGCTTTCTTT.

This clonotype was seen ten or more times. The V call is TRBV5-1, the J call TRBJ2-7; TRBD1 is a possible D gene (6 bases). V lost 0 bases, J lost 0 bases, and 10 bases lay in between. This CDR3 comprises 15 residues. Germline V gives CDR1 SGHRS, CDR2 YFSETQ. Here the CDR3 reads CASSLGDTTSYEQYF. The CDR3 bases are TGCGCCAGCAGCTTGGGGGACACAACCTCCTACGAGCAGTACTTC.

Comments on this clonotype: This sequence may be a read error, since a much larger clone differs from it by one base. CDR3 nucleotide sequence: TGCAGTGCTAGAGGACTAGCGGGAGGTTCAACCGTGGAGCTGTTTTTT. It codes for CSARGLAGGSTVELFF. The rearrangement links TRBV20-1 to TRBJ2-2; 13 bases map to TRBD2. Germline V lookup: CDR1 DFQATT, CDR2 SNEGSKA (reference sequence). CDR3 length: 16 amino acids.

The rearrangement uses TRBV5-1 and TRBJ2-5; 7 nucleotides align to TRBD1. The V and J ends lost 3 bases and 3 bases, in that order; junction bases with no gene match: 5. The germline V gene has CDR1 SGHRS and CDR2 YFSETQ. The CDR3 contains 14 residues. The chain's CDR3 is CASSWGTAKETQYF. In nucleotides, the CDR3 is TGCGCCAGCAGCTGGGGGACAGCAAAAGAGACCCAGTACTTC.

There are many counts of this clonotype. The rearrangement uses TRBV20-1 and TRBJ2-7; perhaps TRBD2 as D (6 bases). Germline V gene lookup returns CDR1 DFQATT and CDR2 SNEGSKA (reference sequence). Trimming removed 5 bases at V and 6 bases at J, with 20 bases between. The CDR3 has 14 residues. The DNA for the CDR3 is TGCAGTGCTCCGAAAGCACGCGGGATAGGCGAGCAGTACTTC. Translation gives CSAPKARGIGEQYF.